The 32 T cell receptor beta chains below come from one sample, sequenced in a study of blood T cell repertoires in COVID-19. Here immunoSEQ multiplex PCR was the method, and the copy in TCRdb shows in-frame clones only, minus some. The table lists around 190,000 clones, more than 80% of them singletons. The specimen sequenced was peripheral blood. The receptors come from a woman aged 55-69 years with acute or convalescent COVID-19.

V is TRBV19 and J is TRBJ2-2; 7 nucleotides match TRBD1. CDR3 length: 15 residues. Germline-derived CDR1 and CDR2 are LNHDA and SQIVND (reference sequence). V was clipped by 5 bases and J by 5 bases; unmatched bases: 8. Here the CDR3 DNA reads TGTGCCAGTAGTGTCCAGACAGGGTCAACCGGGGAGCTGTTTTTT. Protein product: CASSVQTGSTGELFF.

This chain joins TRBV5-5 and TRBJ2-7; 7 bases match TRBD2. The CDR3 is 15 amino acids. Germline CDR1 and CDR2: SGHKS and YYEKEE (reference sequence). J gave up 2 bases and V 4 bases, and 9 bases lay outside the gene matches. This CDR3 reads CASSPVGRGTYEQYF. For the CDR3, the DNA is TGTGCCAGCAGCCCGGTGGGGCGGGGGACCTACGAGCAGTACTTC.

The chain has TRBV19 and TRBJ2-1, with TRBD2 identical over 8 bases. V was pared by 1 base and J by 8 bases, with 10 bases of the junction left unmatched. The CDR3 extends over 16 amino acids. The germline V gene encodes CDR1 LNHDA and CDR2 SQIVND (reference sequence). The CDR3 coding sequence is TGTGCCAGTAGTATAGTAGGGAGCGGGAGAGGCCATGAGCAGTTCTTC. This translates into CASSIVGSGRGHEQFF.

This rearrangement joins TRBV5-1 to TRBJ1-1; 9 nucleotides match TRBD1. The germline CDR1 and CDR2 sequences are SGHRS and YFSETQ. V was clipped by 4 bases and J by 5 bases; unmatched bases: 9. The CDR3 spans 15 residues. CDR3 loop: CASSIRDRAGTEAFF. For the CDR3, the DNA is TGCGCCAGCAGCATCCGGGACAGGGCGGGGACTGAAGCTTTCTTT.

CDR3 in DNA: TGTGCCAGCCGGGAGTTACCTGGAGAGACCCAGTACTTC. Protein: CASRELPGETQYF. V usage is TRBV2 and J usage is TRBJ2-5; possible D gene TRBD2, 6 bases. The CDR3 consists of 13 residues. V was shortened by 8 bases and J by 4 bases, with 14 bases between the two germline ends. Germline V CDR1 and CDR2: SNHLY, FYNNEI.

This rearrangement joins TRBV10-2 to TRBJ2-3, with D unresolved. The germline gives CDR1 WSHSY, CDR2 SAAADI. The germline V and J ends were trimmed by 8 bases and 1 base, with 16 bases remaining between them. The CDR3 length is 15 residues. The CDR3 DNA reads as TGCGCCAGCCTTCCCCAGCGAGGTCGCACAGATACGCAGTATTTT. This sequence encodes CASLPQRGRTDTQYF.

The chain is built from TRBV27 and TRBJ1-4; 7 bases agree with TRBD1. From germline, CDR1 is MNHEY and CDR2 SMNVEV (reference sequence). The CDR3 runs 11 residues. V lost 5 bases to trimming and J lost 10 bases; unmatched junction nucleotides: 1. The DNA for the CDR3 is TGTGCCAGCAGTCAGGGGGGAAAACTGTTTTTT. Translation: CASSQGGKLFF. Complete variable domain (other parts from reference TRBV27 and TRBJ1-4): EAQVTQNPRYLITVTGKKLTVTCSQNMNHEYMSWYRQDPGLGLRQIYYSMNVEVTDKGDVPEGYKVSRKEKRNFPLILESPSPNQTSLYFCASSQGGKLFFGSGTQLSVL.

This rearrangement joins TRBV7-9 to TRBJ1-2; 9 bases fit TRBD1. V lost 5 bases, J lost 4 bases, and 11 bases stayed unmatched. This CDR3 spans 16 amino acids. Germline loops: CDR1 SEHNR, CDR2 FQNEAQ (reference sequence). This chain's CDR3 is CASSRTGERLSYGYTF. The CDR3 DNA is TGTGCCAGCAGCCGGACAGGGGAGCGGCTGAGCTATGGCTACACCTTC.

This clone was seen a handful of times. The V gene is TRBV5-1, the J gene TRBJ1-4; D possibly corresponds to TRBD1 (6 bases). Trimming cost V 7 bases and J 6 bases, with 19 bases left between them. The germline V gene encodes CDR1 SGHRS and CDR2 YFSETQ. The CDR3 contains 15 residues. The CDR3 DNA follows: TGCGCCAGCGCGAGAGAGGGGGAAGGAGATGAAAAACTGTTTTTT. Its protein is CASAREGEGDEKLFF.

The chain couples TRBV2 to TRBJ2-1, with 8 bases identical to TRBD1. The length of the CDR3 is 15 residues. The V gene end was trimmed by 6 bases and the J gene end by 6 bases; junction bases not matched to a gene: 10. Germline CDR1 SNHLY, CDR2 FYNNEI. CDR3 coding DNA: TGTGCCAGCAGGCCACAGGGGGTTCGAGGCAATGAGCAGTTCTTC. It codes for CASRPQGVRGNEQFF.

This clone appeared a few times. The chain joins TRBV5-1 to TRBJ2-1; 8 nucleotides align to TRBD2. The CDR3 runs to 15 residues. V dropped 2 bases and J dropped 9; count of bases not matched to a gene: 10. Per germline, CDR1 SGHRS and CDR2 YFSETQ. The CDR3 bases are TGCGCCAGCAGCTTAACAGCGGGAGAACTGGTTGAGCAGTTCTTC. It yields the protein CASSLTAGELVEQFF.

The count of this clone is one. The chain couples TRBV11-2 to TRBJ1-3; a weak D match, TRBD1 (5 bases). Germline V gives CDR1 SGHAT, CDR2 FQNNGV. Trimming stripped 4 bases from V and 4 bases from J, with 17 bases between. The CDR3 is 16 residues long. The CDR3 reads CASSSRGGVSGNTIYF. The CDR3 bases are TGTGCCAGCAGCTCCCGGGGGGGGGTTTCGGGAAACACCATATATTTT.

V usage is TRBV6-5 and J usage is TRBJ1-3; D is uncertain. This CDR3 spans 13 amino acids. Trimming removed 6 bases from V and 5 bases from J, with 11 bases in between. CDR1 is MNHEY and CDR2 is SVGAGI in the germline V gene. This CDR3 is CASRESGRNTIYF. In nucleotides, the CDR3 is TGTGCCAGCAGGGAGTCGGGAAGAAACACCATATATTTT.

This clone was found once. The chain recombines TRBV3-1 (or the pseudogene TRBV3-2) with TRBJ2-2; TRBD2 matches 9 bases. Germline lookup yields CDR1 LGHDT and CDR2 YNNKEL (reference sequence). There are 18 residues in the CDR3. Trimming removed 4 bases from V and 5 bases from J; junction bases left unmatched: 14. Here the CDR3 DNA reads TGTGCCAGCAGCCCTAATACGGGACTAGCAGTTAGGACCGGGGAGCTGTTTTTT. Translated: CASSPNTGLAVRTGELFF.

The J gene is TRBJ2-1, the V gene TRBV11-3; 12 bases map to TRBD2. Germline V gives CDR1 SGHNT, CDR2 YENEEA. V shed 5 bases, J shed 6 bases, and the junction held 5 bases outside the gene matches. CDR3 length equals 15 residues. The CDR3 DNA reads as TGTGCCAGCAGCCCGACTAGCGGGAGTCTCAATGAGCAGTTCTTC. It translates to CASSPTSGSLNEQFF.

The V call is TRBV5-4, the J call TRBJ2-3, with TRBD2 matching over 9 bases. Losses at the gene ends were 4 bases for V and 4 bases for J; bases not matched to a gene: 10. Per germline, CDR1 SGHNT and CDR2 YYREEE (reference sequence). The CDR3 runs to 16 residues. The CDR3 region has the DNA TGTGCCAGCAGCCCCGGGGGGACTAGCACCCCAGATACGCAGTATTTT. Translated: CASSPGGTSTPDTQYF.

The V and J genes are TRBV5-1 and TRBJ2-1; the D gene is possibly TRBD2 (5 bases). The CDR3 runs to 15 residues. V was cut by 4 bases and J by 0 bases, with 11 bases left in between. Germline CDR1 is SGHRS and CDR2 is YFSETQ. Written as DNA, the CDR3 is TGCGCCAGCAGCGGAGGACTGCTCTCCTACAATGAGCAGTTCTTC. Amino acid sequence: CASSGGLLSYNEQFF.

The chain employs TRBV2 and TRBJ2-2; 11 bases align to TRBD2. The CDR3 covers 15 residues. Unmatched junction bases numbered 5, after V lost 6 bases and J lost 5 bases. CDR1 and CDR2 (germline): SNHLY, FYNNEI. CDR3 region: CASRLLAGDTGELFF. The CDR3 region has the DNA TGTGCCAGCAGATTACTAGCGGGGGATACCGGGGAGCTGTTTTTT.

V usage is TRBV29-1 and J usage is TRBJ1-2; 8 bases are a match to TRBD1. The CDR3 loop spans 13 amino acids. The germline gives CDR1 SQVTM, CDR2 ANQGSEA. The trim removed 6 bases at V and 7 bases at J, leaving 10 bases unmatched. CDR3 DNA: TGCAGCGTGTGGACAGGGAGTGCGGCTGGCTACACCTTC. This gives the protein CSVWTGSAAGYTF.

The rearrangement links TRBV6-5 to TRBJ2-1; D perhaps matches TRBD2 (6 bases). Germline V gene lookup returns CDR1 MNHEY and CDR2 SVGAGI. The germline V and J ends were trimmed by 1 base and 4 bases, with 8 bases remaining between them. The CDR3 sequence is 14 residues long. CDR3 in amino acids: CASSYLGTYNEQFF. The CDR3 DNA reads TGTGCCAGCAGTTACTTAGGGACTTACAATGAGCAGTTCTTC.

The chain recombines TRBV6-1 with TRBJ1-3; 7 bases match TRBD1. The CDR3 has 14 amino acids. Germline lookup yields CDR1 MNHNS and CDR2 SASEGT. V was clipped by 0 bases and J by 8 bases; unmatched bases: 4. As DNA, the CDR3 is TGTGCCAGCAGTGAAGCAGGGGGCAAGGACACCATATATTTT. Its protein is CASSEAGGKDTIYF.

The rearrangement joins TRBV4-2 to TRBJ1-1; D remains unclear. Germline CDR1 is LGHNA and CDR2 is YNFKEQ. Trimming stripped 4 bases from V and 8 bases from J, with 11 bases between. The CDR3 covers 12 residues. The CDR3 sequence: CASSRDTVEAFF. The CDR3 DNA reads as TGTGCCAGCAGCCGTGATACAGTAGAAGCTTTCTTT.

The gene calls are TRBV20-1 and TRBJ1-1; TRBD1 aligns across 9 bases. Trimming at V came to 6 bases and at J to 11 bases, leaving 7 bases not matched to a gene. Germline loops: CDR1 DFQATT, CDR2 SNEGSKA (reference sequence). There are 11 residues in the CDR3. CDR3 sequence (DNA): TGCAGTGCAACACCCGGACAGGGGGCTTTCTTT. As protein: CSATPGQGAFF.

The CDR3: CASRTTLFTDTQYF. As DNA, the CDR3 is TGTGCCAGCAGGACGACTCTATTCACAGATACGCAGTATTTT. The chain is built from TRBV2 and TRBJ2-3; no firm D call. CDR1 and CDR2 from the germline V gene are SNHLY and FYNNEI. The ends were cut back, 6 bases at V and 2 bases at J, with 12 bases in the middle. The CDR3 has 14 amino acids.

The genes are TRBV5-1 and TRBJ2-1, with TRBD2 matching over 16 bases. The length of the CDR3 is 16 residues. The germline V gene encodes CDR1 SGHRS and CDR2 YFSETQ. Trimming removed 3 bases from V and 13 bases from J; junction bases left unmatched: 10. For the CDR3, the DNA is TGCGCCAGCAGCTCCGCCCCGGGACTAGCGGGAGGGCCCCAGTTCTTC. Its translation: CASSSAPGLAGGPQFF.

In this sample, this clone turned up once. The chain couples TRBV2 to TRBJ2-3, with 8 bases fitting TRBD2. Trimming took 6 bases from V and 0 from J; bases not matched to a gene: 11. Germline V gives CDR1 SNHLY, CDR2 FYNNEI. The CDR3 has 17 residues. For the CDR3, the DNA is TGTGCCAGCAGCGCAATAGGACTAGCCCATAGCACAGATACGCAGTATTTT. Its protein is CASSAIGLAHSTDTQYF.

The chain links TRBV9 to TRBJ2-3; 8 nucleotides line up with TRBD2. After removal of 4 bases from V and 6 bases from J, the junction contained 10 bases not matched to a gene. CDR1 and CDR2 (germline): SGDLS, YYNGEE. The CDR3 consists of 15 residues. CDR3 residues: CASSSGTSSGDTQYF. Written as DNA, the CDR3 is TGTGCCAGCAGCTCCGGGACTAGTTCAGGGGATACGCAGTATTTT.

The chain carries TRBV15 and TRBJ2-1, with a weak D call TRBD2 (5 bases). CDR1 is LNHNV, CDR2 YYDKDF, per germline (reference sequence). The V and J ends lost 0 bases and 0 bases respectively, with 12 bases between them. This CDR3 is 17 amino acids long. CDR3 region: CATSRDGAGSSYNEQFF. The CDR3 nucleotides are TGTGCCACCAGCAGAGATGGTGCGGGTAGCTCCTACAATGAGCAGTTCTTC.

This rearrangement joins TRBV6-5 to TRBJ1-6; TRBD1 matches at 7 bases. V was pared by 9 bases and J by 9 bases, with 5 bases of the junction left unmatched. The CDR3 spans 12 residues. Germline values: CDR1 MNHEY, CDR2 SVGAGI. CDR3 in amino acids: CASRQGTSPLHF. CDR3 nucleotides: TGTGCCAGTAGACAGGGAACTTCACCCCTCCACTTT.

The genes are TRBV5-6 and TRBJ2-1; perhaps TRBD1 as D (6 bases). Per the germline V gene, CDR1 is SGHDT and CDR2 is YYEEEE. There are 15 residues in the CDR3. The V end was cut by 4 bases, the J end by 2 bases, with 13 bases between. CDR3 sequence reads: CASSKGDRPYNEQFF. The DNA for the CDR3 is TGTGCCAGCAGCAAGGGGGATAGACCCTACAATGAGCAGTTCTTC.

This CDR3 is CSASVGLGAVTQYF. In DNA, the CDR3 is TGCAGTGCTAGTGTCGGACTAGGGGCCGTGACCCAGTACTTC. The V and J genes are TRBV20-1 and TRBJ2-5, with 7 bases aligning to TRBD2. CDR1 DFQATT and CDR2 SNEGSKA come from the germline V gene (reference sequence). The CDR3 length is 14 residues. V lost 3 bases, J lost 7 bases, and 11 bases stayed unmatched.

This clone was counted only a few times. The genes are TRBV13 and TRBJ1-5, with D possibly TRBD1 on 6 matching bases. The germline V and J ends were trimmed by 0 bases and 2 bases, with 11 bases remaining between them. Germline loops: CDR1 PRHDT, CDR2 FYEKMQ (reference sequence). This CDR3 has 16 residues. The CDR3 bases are TGTGCCAGCAGCTTAGGCTTTGGGGGCGGCAATCAGCCCCAGCATTTT. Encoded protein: CASSLGFGGGNQPQHF.